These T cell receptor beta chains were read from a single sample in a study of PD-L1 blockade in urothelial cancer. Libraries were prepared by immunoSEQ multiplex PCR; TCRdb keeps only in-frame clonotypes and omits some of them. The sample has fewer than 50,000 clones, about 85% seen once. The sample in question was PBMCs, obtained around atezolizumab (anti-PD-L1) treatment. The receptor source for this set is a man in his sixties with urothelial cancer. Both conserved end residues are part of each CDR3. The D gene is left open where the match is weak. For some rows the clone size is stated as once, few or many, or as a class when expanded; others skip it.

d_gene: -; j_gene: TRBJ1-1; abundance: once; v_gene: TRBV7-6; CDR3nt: TGTGCCAGCAGCTTAGCGGCAGGGACAAACCGAGCTCCACGTAACACTGAAGCTTTCTTT; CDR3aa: CASSLAAGTNRAPRNTEAFF
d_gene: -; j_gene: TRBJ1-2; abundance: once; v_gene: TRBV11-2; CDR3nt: TGTGCCAGCAGCTTAGGCCATGGGGGGATCGTTAACTATGGCTACACCTTC; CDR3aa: CASSLGHGGIVNYGYTF
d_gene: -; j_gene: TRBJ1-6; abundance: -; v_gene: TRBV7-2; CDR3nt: TGTGCCAGCAGCCCCAGGATATCAAATTCACCCCTCCACTTT; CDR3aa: CASSPRISNSPLHF
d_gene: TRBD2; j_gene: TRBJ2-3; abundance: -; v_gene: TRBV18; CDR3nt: TGTGCCAGCTCACCATCTCTCGGGGGGGTACATACGCAGTATTTT; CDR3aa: CASSPSLGGVHTQYF
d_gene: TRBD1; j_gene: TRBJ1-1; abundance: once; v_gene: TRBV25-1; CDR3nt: TGTGCCAGCAGTGGCTCAGGACAGGGAGAAGCTTTCTTT; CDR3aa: CASSGSGQGEAFF
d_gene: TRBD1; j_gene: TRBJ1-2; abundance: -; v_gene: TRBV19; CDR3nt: TGTGCCAGTAGTATCTGGACAGGGGGCTCTCGGGCAAGAGGCTACACCTTC; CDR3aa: CASSIWTGGSRARGYTF
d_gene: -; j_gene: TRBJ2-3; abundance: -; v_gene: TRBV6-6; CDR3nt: TGTGCCAGCAGTTTGCAGGCCACAGATACGCAGTATTTT; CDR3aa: CASSLQATDTQYF
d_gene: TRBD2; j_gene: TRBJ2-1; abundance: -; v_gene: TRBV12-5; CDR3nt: TGTGCTAGTGGACCCCTGGCGGGGGGGCGCAATGAGCAGTTCTTC; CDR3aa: CASGPLAGGRNEQFF
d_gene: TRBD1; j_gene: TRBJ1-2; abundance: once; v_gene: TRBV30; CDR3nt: TGTGCCTGGGACAGGGGGGGGTACTATGGCTACACCTTC; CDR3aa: CAWDRGGYYGYTF
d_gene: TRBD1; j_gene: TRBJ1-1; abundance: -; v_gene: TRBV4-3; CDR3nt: TGCGCCAGCAGCCAGAGGGGGCGTGAAGCTTTCTTT; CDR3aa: CASSQRGREAFF
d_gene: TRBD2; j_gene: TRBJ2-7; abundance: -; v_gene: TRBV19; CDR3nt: TGTGCCAGTAGCTATAGAGGAGCGGGGGGCTACGAGCAGTACTTC; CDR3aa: CASSYRGAGGYEQYF
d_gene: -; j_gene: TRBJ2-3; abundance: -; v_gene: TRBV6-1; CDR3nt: TGTGCCAGCAGTAACCAGGGTCTCGGGACAGATACGCAGTATTTT; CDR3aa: CASSNQGLGTDTQYF
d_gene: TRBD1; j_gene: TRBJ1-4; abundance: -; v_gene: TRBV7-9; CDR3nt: TGTGCCAGCAGTAAGGGACAGGGACGCGAAAAACTGTTTTTT; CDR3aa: CASSKGQGREKLFF
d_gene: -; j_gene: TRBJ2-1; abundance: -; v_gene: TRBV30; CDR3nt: TGTGCCTGGAGTGCGACTAGTAGTGAGCAGTTCTTC; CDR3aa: CAWSATSSEQFF
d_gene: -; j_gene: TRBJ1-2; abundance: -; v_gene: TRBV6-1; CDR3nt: TGTGCCAGCAGTGAAGATGGGGGGTATACTTATGGCTACACCTTC; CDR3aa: CASSEDGGYTYGYTF
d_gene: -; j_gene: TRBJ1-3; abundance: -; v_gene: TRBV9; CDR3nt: TGTGCCAGCAGCCCCGGCCAGGGAATCGGAAACACCATATATTTT; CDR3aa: CASSPGQGIGNTIYF
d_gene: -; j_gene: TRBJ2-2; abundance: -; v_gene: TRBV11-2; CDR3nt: TGTGCCAGCAGCTTAGGAACGGCCTCCGGGCAGGGGAACACCGGGGAGCTGTTTTTT; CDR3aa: CASSLGTASGQGNTGELFF
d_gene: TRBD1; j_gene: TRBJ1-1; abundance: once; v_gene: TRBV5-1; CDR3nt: TGCGCCAGCAGCCCTGACAGGGGGCGCAGGGTCACTGAAGCTTTCTTT; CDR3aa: CASSPDRGRRVTEAFF
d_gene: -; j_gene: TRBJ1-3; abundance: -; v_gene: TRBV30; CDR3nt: TGTGCCTTGCTCAGGTTCTCTGGAAACACCATATATTTT; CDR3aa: CALLRFSGNTIYF
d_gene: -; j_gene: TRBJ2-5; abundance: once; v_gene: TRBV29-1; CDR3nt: TGCAGCGTTGGGACACAACAAGAGACCCAGTACTTC; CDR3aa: CSVGTQQETQYF
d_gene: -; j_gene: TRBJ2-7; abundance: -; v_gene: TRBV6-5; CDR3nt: TGTGCCAGCAGTTACTCGGCAGGACTCTCCTACGAGCAGTACTTC; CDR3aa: CASSYSAGLSYEQYF
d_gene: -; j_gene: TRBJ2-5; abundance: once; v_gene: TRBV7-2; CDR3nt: TGTGCCAGCAGCGGCTTTGGGCGAGGGGAGACCCAGTACTTC; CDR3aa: CASSGFGRGETQYF
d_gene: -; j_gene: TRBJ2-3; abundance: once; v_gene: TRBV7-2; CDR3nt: TGTGCCAGCAGCTTAGCGGGGGGGCCTGCGGATACGCAGTATTTT; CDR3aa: CASSLAGGPADTQYF
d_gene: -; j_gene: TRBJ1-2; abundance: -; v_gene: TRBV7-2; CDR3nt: TGTGCCAGCAGCTTACGTAGTGTCGGGGAGGGTTATGGCTACACCTTC; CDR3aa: CASSLRSVGEGYGYTF
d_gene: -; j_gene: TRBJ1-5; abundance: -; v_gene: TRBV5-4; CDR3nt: TGTGCCAGCAGCTTTGGGGGGAGTCAGCCCCAGCATTTT; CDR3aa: CASSFGGSQPQHF
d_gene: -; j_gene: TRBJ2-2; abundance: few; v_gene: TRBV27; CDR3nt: TGTGCCAGCAGTTTAGCAGGGGCGAACACCGGGGAGCTGTTTTTT; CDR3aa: CASSLAGANTGELFF
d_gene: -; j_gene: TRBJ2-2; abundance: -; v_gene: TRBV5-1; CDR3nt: TGCGCCAGCAGCTTGACGGGTTTTGGTCCCGGGGAGCTGTTTTTT; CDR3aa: CASSLTGFGPGELFF
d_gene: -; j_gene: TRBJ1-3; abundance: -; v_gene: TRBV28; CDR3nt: TGTGCCAGCAGTTCACCCCGGGGCTCTGGAAACACCATATATTTT; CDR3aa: CASSSPRGSGNTIYF
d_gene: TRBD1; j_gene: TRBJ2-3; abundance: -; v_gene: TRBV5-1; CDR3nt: TGCGCCAGCACAGGGGGCTTAAGCACAGATACGCAGTATTTT; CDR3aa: CASTGGLSTDTQYF
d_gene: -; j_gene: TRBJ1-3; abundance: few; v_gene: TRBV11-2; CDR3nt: TGTGCCAGCAGACTAAGCCGGGGTCCTGGAAACACCATATATTTT; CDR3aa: CASRLSRGPGNTIYF
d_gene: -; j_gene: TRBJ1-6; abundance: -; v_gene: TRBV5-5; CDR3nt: TGTGCCAGCAGCCGCCAGGGCCCGGTGTTGGGGTCACCCCTCCACTTT; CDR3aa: CASSRQGPVLGSPLHF
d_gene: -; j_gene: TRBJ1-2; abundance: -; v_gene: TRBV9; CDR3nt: TGTGCCAGCAGCGTAGCTATGGGCACCGGGGTTGGCTACACCTTC; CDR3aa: CASSVAMGTGVGYTF
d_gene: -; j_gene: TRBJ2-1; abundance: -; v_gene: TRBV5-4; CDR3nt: TGTGCCAGCAGCTTGGCCCGACTAATGCGGTCCAATGAGCAGTTCTTC; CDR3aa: CASSLARLMRSNEQFF
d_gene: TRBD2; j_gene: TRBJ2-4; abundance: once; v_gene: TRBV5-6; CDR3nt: TGTGCCAGCAGCCACTGGGAGGGCATTCAGTACTTC; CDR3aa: CASSHWEGIQYF
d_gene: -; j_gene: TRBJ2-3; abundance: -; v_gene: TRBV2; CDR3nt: TGTGCCAGTGATGGACAGTTCACAGATACGCAGTATTTT; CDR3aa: CASDGQFTDTQYF
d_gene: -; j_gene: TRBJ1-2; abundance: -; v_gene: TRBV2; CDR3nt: TGTGCCAGCAGTGTCGGCAGGGCCTATGGCTACACCTTC; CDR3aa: CASSVGRAYGYTF
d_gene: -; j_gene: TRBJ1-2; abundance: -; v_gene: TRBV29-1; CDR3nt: TGCAGCGCCCGCTGGGGGACACATGGCTACACCTTC; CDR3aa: CSARWGTHGYTF
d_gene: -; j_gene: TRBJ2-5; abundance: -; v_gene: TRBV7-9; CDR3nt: TGTGCCAGCAGTCGTGGGGCGGAGCAAGAGACCCAGTACTTC; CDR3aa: CASSRGAEQETQYF
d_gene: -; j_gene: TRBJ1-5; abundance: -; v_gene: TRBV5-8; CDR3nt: TGTGCCAGCAGCTTTTTAGGGAGTAATCAGCCCCAGCATTTT; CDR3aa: CASSFLGSNQPQHF
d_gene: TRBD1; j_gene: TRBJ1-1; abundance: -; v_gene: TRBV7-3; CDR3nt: TGTGCCAGCAGCCCCACAGGGGGTAGGTCTGAAGCTTTCTTT; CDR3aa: CASSPTGGRSEAFF
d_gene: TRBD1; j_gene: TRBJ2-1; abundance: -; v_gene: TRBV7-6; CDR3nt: TGTGCCAGCAGCTTCCCAGGGGGCGCTGGGAATGAGCAGTTCTTC; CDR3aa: CASSFPGGAGNEQFF
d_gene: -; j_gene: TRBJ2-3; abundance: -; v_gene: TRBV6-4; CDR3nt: TGTGCCAGCAGTGACTCGTCACGTGGGGGCCGTAGTACGCAGTATTTT; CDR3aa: CASSDSSRGGRSTQYF
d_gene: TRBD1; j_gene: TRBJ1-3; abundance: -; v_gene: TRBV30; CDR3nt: TGTGCCTGGAGTGTTGGAGTCTGGACAGGACGGTCTGGAAACACCATATATTTT; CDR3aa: CAWSVGVWTGRSGNTIYF
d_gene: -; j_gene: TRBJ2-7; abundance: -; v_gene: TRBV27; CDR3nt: TGTGCCAGCAGCGCCAGGACAGAACCTAAACTTAACCGCTACGAGCAGTACTTC; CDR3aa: CASSARTEPKLNRYEQYF
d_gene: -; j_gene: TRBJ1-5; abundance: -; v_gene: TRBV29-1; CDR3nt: TGCAGCGTTGGCAGGGTCGTCGGGTTTCAGCCCCAGCATTTT; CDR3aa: CSVGRVVGFQPQHF
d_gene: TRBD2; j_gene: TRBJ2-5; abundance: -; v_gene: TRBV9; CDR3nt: TGTGCCAGCAGCGGTAGAGGGACTAGCGGGGCCCAAGAGACCCAGTACTTC; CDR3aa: CASSGRGTSGAQETQYF
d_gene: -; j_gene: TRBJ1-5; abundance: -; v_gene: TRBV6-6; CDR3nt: TGTGCCAGCATTTTCGGGGACAATCAGCCCCAGCATTTT; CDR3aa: CASIFGDNQPQHF
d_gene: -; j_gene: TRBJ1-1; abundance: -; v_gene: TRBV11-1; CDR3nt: TGTGCCAGCAGCTTAGAACTTAACACTGAAGCTTTCTTT; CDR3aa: CASSLELNTEAFF
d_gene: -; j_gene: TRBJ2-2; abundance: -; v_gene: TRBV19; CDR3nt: TGTGCCAGTAAGAGCGGTATGAACACCGGGGAGCTGTTTTTT; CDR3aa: CASKSGMNTGELFF
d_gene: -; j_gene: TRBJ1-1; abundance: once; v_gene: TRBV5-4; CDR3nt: TGTGCCAGCAGCTCGCCGCGAGCTTTCTTT; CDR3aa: CASSSPRAFF
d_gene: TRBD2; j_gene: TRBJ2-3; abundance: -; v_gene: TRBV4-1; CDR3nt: TGCGCCAGCAGCCCCCGGGGTAGCGGGGGGGCCACAGATACGCAGTATTTT; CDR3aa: CASSPRGSGGATDTQYF
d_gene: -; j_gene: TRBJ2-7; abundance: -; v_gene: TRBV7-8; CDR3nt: TGTGCCAGCAGCTTTGGACAGTCCTACGAGCAGTACTTC; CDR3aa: CASSFGQSYEQYF